The 25 T cell receptor beta chains listed next were all sequenced from one sample in a study of blood T cells in healthy people across ages. The second PCR ran about 6 to 11 cycles with a sample-barcoded 5' primer and J-beta primers. One entry per CDR3 protein results from TCRdb running MiXCR on the 5' RACE reads. The table has fewer than 2,000,000 distinct CDR3 sequences, 39% seen once. Sequencing used blood. Every receptor here comes from a human donor in good health.

This clonotype was detected a few times. This chain uses TRBV28 with TRBJ1-4; D remains unclear. V lost 6 bases and J lost 7, with 3 bases in between. The CDR3 totals 10 residues. In germline, CDR1 is MDHEN, CDR2 SYDVKM. The CDR3 protein is CASSREKLFF. For the CDR3, the DNA is TGTGCCAGCAGCCGTGAAAAACTGTTTTTT.

This clonotype was counted a few times. CDR3 loop: CASSLAFF. The CDR3 DNA follows: TGTGCCAGCAGTTTGGCTTTCTTT. V gene TRBV2 combines with J gene TRBJ1-1; no clear D gene. The CDR3 runs to 8 residues. Germline CDR1 reads SNHLY; CDR2 reads FYNNEI. V was trimmed by 5 bases and J by 11 bases, leaving 3 bases between them.

Points on this clonotype: One end of the junction varies from germline; a read error may be responsible. The V and J genes are TRBV7-3 and TRBJ2-5; TRBD2 matches 8 bases. This CDR3 has 15 residues. The germline CDR1 and CDR2 sequences are SGHTA and FQGTGA. The CDR3 DNA reads as TGTGCCGGCAGCTTAAACGGGGGGGCCGGAGAGACCCAGTACTTC. Its protein product is CAGSLNGGAGETQYF.

The genes are TRBV7-8 and TRBJ2-7, with 9 bases matching TRBD1. Germline assignment: CDR1 SGHVS and CDR2 FQNEAQ. V dropped 1 base and J dropped 2; count of bases not matched to a gene: 6. The CDR3 totals 16 residues. The CDR3 nucleotides read TGTGCCAGCAGCTTAGAGCTTGGGACAGGGACCTACGAGCAGTACTTC. Translation: CASSLELGTGTYEQYF.

The V and J genes are TRBV29-1 and TRBJ2-2; D is possibly TRBD1 (5 bases). The CDR3 contains 13 residues. Germline CDR1 SQVTM, CDR2 ANQGSEA. The germline V and J ends were trimmed by 6 bases and 4 bases, with 12 bases remaining between them. Written as DNA, the CDR3 is TGCAGCGTCTGGACAAGGCTCACCGGGGAGCTGTTTTTT. Its translation is CSVWTRLTGELFF.

With regard to this clonotype: Its ends do not fully match the called genes, so a read error is possible. The chain links TRBV10-3 to TRBJ2-1; 7 positions match TRBD1. Germline V CDR1 and CDR2: ENHRY, SYGVKD. The CDR3 totals 13 residues. The CDR3 here is CAITGDTYNEQFF. Here the CDR3 DNA reads TGTGCAATCACAGGGGACACCTACAATGAGCAGTTCTTC.

This clonotype occurred a few times. Its ends do not fully match the called genes, so a read error is possible. CDR3 sequence: CASSSRDTASYEQYF. CDR3 DNA sequence: TGTGCCAGCAGCTCGCGGGACACGGCTTCCTACGAGCAGTACTTT. The chain couples TRBV5-4 to TRBJ1-1, with D perhaps matching TRBD1 (6 bases). The CDR3 is 15 residues long. Germline CDR1 is SGHNT and CDR2 is YYREEE (reference sequence).

The chain has TRBV7-9 and TRBJ2-6; D is undetermined. The CDR3 runs 17 residues. Trimming pared 1 base from V and 1 base from J, leaving 11 bases between. CDR1 and CDR2 from the germline V gene are SEHNR and FQNEAQ (reference sequence). The CDR3 sequence: CASSLDVGVSGANVLTF. In nucleotides, the CDR3 is TGTGCCAGCAGCTTAGATGTTGGGGTATCTGGGGCCAACGTCCTGACTTTC.

The chain carries TRBV12-3 or TRBV12-4 and TRBJ1-1, with 7 bases lining up with TRBD1. The V and J ends lost 4 bases and 6 bases, in that order; junction bases with no gene match: 8. This CDR3 has 14 residues. The CDR3: CASSSRDSGAEAFF. The CDR3, as DNA: TGTGCCAGCAGTTCCCGGGACAGTGGAGCTGAAGCTTTCTTT.

The chain employs TRBV7-9 and TRBJ1-4; the D gene is possibly TRBD1 (6 bases). The V end was cut by 5 bases, the J end by 5 bases, with 12 bases between. The germline V gene encodes CDR1 SEHNR and CDR2 FQNEAQ (reference sequence). This CDR3 has 14 amino acids. CDR3: CASSLGAQNEKLFF. The CDR3 nucleotides read TGTGCCAGCAGCCTGGGGGCCCAGAATGAAAAACTGTTTTTT.

The chain is built from TRBV7-3 and TRBJ1-2; D might be TRBD1 (5 bases). The CDR3 is made up of 14 amino acids. Trimming shortened V by 1 base and J by 7 bases, and 13 bases separated the two germline ends. The V gene's germline CDR1 is SGHTA and CDR2 FQGTGA. The CDR3 coding sequence is TGTGCCAGCAGCTTAAAGGCGGGGGTTGGTGGCTACACCTTC. Encoded protein: CASSLKAGVGGYTF.

The J gene is TRBJ1-1, the V gene TRBV6-5, with D uncertain. Germline CDR1 and CDR2: MNHEY and SVGAGI. V was cut by 6 bases and J by 1 base, with 12 bases left in between. The CDR3 spans 14 residues. This CDR3 reads CASSLWEANTEAFF. The CDR3 DNA reads as TGTGCCAGCAGCCTCTGGGAGGCGAACACTGAAGCTTTCTTT.

The J gene is TRBJ2-7, the V gene TRBV11-2; 10 nucleotides line up with TRBD2. In germline, CDR1 is SGHAT, CDR2 FQNNGV. The trim removed 1 base at V and 2 bases at J, leaving 5 bases unmatched. The CDR3 has 16 amino acids. As DNA, the CDR3 is TGTGCCAGCAGCTTAGCGTCAGCGGGGGGGACCTACGAGCAGTACTTC. Amino acid sequence: CASSLASAGGTYEQYF.

V and J are TRBV4-3 and TRBJ2-7; weak D call: TRBD1 (7 bases). The CDR3 loop spans 17 amino acids. With 1 base removed from V and 1 base from J, the gap between germline ends came to 17 bases. Germline V CDR1 and CDR2: LGHNA, YSLEER. This CDR3 is CASSQARGPDRSYEQYF. In DNA, the CDR3 is TGCGCCAGCAGCCAAGCCCGGGGGCCGGACAGGTCCTACGAGCAGTACTTC.

The chain recombines TRBV29-1 with TRBJ1-2; the D is unclear. The CDR3 has 14 residues. Trimming removed 0 bases from V and 8 bases from J, with 16 bases in between. Germline lookup yields CDR1 SQVTM and CDR2 ANQGSEA. The CDR3 loop is CSVEESGFEWGYTF. Written as DNA, the CDR3 is TGCAGCGTTGAAGAGTCGGGATTCGAGTGGGGCTACACCTTC.

The chain joins TRBV29-1 to TRBJ2-5; the D gene is possibly TRBD2 (5 bases). The germline V gene has CDR1 SQVTM and CDR2 ANQGSEA. The CDR3 has 13 residues. V lost 4 bases and J 5 bases, leaving 14 bases between the germline ends. CDR3 sequence: CSVGAGIGETQYF. CDR3 DNA: TGCAGCGTTGGCGCGGGCATCGGGGAGACCCAGTACTTC.

The table lists this clonotype with a few counts. A read error may be the cause here, since a much bigger clone is one base away. The rearrangement uses TRBV29-1 and TRBJ2-1; weak D call: TRBD2 (6 bases). Looked up from germline, CDR1 is SQVTM and CDR2 is ANQGSEA. The CDR3 has 12 residues. The V gene lost 6 bases and the J gene lost 8 bases, with 14 bases spanning the gap. CDR3: CSVGNGEDEQFF. The CDR3 nucleotides read TGCAGCGTGGGAAACGGGGAGGATGAGCAGTTCTTC.

The chain has TRBV7-2 and TRBJ2-1; no firm D call. Germline V gene sequence: CDR1 SGHTA, CDR2 FQGNSA. The CDR3 contains 14 residues. V lost 4 bases to trimming and J lost 1 base, with 8 bases between them. CDR3: CASSSETSYNEQFF. In nucleotides, the CDR3 is TGTGCCAGCAGCTCCGAGACTTCCTACAATGAGCAGTTCTTC.

V is TRBV11-2 and J is TRBJ2-7; 7 positions agree with TRBD2. The CDR3 extends over 14 amino acids. From germline, CDR1 is SGHAT and CDR2 FQNNGV. V gave up 5 bases and J gave up 2 bases; unmatched junction bases: 6. CDR3 DNA: TGTGCCAGCAGCCCCTCGGGACTACCCTACGAGCAGTACTTC. Translating it yields CASSPSGLPYEQYF.

V gene TRBV7-2 combines with J gene TRBJ2-5; 13 positions match TRBD2. The CDR3 totals 16 residues. V trimming: 5 bases; J trimming: 5 bases; junction bases outside the gene matches: 8. CDR1 is SGHTA and CDR2 is FQGNSA in the germline V gene. CDR3 in DNA: TGTGCCAGCAGCCTAACCGGGACTAGCGGGGTTGAGACCCAGTACTTC. Its translation is CASSLTGTSGVETQYF.

This sequence joins TRBV7-2 and TRBJ2-7, with 11 bases identical to TRBD1. Germline CDR1 reads SGHTA; CDR2 reads FQGNSA. Unmatched junction bases numbered 7, after V lost 2 bases and J lost 4 bases. The CDR3 sequence is 16 residues long. Here the CDR3 reads CASSLIGGTGGYEQYF. CDR3 nucleotide sequence: TGTGCCAGCAGCTTAATTGGTGGGACAGGGGGGTACGAGCAGTACTTC.

The table lists this clonotype with a few counts. For the CDR3, the DNA is TGTGCCAGCAGTTGGGACAGGGGACAGCCCCAGCATTTT. Protein: CASSWDRGQPQHF. This chain uses TRBV12-3 or TRBV12-4 with TRBJ1-5; 10 nucleotides line up with TRBD1. This CDR3 has 13 amino acids. Trimming removed 4 bases from V and 7 bases from J; junction bases left unmatched: 1.

This rearrangement joins TRBV20-1 to TRBJ2-5; D gene ambiguous. CDR3 length equals 15 residues. V was cut by 0 bases and J by 11 bases, with 22 bases left in between. Germline lookup yields CDR1 DFQATT and CDR2 SNEGSKA (reference sequence). In DNA form, the CDR3 reads TGCAGTGCTAGAGATGTCGCCCGGTCCTACAATGAGCAGTACTTC. This gives the protein CSARDVARSYNEQYF.

This chain connects TRBV6-5 to TRBJ1-1; 9 bases agree with TRBD1. From germline, CDR1 is MNHEY and CDR2 SVGAGI. CDR3 length: 13 amino acids. The junction had 7 bases not matched to a gene; V was cut back by 6 bases and J by 8 bases. For the CDR3, the DNA is TGTGCCAGCAGGAATACAGGGGGCCTAGAAGCTTTCTTT. This translates into CASRNTGGLEAFF.

This chain links TRBV29-1 with TRBJ2-7; no clear D. Looked up from germline, CDR1 is SQVTM and CDR2 is ANQGSEA. CDR3 size: 13 residues. The V gene lost 0 bases and the J gene lost 2 bases, with 8 bases spanning the gap. The CDR3 DNA reads as TGCAGCGTTGAAGATACACTCGCCTACGAGCAGTACTTC. This codes for CSVEDTLAYEQYF.